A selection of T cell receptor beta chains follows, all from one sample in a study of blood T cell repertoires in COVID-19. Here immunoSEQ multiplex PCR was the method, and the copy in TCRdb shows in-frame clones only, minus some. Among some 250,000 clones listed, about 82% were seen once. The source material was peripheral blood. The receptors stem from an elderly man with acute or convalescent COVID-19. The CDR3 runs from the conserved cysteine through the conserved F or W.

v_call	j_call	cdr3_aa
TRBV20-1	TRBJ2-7	CSASLGGFYEQYF
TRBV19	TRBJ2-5	CASSDQQGETQYF
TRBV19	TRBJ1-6	CASSRQGMNSPLHF
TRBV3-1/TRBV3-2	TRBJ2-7	CASSRIGTDSSYEQYF
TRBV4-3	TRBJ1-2	CASSRSGTAYYGYTF
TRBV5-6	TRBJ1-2	CASSPWGPYGYTF
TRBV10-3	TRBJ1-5	CAISATAGSNQPQHF
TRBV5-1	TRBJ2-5	CASSLGWASKTQYF
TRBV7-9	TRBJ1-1	CASSFGTGGNTEAFF
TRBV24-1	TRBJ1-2	CATSDRDRGHYGYTF
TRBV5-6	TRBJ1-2	CASSLGSGGGYTF
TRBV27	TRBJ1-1	CASSYEGGNTEAFF
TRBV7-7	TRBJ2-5	CASSTGPASGGQTQYF
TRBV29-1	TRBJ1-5	CSVARGSNQPQHF
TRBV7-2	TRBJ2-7	CASSTPGPRGSEQYF
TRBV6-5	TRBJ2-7	CASAGTGLREQYF
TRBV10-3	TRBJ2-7	CAISDYDRPSGEQYF
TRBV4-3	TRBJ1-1	CASSPGLRTTEAFF
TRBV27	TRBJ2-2	CASSPLTGLNTGELFF
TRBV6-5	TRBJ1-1	CASSYSQGTMNTEAFF
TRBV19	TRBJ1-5	CASSFGGSNQPQHF
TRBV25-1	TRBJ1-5	CASSETRVNQPQHF
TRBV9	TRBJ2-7	CASSGLTGGSYEQYF